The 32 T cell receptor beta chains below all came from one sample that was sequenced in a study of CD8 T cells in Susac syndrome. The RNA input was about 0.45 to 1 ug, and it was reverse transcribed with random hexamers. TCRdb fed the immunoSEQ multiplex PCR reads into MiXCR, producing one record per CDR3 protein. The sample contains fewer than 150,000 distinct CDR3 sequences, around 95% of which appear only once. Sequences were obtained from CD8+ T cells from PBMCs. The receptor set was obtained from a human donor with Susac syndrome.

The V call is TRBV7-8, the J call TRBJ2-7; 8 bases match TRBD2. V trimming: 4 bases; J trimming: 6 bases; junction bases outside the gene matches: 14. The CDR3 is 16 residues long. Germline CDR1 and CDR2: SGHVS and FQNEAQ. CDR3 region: CASSSHSGSGSPEQYF. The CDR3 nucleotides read TGTGCCAGCAGCTCCCACTCGGGAAGCGGGAGTCCCGAGCAGTACTTC.

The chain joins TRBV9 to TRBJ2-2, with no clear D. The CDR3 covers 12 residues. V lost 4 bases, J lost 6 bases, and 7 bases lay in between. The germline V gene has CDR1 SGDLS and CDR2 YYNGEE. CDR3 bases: TGTGCCAGCAGCTTCATCTCCGGGGAGCTGTTTTTT. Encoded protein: CASSFISGELFF.

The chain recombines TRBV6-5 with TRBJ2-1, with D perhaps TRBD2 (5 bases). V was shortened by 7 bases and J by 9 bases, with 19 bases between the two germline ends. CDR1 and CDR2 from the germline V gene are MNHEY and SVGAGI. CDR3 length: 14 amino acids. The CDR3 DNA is TGTGCCAGCACCGACGTAAGGGAGTTGGGTGAGCAGTTCTTC. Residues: CASTDVRELGEQFF.

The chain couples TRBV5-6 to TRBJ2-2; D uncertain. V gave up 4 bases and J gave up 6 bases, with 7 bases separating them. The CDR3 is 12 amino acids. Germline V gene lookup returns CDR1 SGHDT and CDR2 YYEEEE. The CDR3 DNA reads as TGTGCCAGCAGCGACTCCGCCGGGGAGCTGTTTTTT. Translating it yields CASSDSAGELFF.

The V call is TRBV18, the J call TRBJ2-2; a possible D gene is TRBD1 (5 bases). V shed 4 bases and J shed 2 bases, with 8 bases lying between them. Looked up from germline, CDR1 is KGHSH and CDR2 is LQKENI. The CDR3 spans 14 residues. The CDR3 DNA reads TGTGCCAGCTCACTCGACAGTAACACCGGGGAGCTGTTTTTT. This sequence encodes CASSLDSNTGELFF.

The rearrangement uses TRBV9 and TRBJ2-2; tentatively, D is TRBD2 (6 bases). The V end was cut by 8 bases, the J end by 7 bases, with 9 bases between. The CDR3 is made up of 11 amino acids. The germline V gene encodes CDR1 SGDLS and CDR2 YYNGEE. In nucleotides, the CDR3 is TGTGCCAGTATGGGAGGCGGGGAGCTGTTTTTT. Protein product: CASMGGGELFF.

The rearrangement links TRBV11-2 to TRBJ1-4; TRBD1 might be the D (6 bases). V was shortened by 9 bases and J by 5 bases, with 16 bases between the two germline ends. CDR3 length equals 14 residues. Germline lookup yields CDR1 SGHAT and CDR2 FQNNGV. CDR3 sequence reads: CASTPGTSNEKLFF. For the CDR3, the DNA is TGTGCCAGTACCCCCGGGACATCGAATGAAAAACTGTTTTTT.

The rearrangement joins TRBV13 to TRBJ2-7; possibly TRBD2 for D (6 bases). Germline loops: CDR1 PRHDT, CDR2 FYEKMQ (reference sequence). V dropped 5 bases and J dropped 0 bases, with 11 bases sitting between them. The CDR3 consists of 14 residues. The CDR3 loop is CASSPGDFSYEQYF. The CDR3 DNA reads TGTGCCAGCAGCCCTGGGGACTTCTCCTACGAGCAGTACTTC.

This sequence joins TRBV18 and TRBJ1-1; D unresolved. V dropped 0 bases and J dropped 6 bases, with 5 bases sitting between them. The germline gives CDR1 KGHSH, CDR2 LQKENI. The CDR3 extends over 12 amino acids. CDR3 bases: TGTGCCAGCTCACCACCGGTCCCTGAAGCTTTCTTT. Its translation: CASSPPVPEAFF.

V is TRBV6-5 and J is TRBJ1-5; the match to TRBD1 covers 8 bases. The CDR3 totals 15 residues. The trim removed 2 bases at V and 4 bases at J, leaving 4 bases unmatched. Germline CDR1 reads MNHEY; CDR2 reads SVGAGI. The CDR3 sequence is CASSYGTGPNQPQHF. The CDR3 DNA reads TGTGCCAGCAGTTACGGGACAGGACCTAATCAGCCCCAGCATTTT.

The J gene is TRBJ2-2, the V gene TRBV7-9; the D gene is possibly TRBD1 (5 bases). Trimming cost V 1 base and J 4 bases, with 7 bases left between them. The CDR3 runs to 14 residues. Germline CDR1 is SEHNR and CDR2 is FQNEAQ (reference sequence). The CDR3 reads CASSLGGSTGELFF. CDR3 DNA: TGTGCCAGCAGCTTAGGGGGCAGCACCGGGGAGCTGTTTTTT.

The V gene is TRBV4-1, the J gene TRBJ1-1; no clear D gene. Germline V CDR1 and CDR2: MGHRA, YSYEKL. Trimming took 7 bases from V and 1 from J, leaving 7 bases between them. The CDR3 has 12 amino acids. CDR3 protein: CASKKGNTEAFF. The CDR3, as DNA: TGCGCCAGCAAAAAGGGGAACACTGAAGCTTTCTTT.

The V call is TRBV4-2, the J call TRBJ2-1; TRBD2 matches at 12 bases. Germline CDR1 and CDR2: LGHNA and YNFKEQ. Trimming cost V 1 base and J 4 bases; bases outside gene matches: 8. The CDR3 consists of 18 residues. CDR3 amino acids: CASSQGTSGTKFYNEQFF. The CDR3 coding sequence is TGTGCCAGCAGCCAAGGGACTAGCGGGACGAAGTTTTACAATGAGCAGTTCTTC.

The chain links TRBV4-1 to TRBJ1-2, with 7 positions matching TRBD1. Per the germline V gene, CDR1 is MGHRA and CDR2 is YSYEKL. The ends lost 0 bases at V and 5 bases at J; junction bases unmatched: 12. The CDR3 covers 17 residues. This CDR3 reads CASSQDEEGAIGYGYTF. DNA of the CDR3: TGCGCCAGCAGCCAAGATGAGGAGGGGGCTATTGGTTATGGCTACACCTTC.

CDR3 residues: CASSPGAPEAFF. The CDR3 coding sequence is TGTGCCAGCAGCCCTGGGGCCCCTGAAGCTTTCTTT. V usage is TRBV7-9 and J usage is TRBJ1-1, with D possibly TRBD1 on 5 matching bases. CDR1 is SEHNR and CDR2 is FQNEAQ in the germline V gene (reference sequence). V dropped 5 bases and J dropped 6 bases, with 10 bases sitting between them. CDR3 size: 12 residues.

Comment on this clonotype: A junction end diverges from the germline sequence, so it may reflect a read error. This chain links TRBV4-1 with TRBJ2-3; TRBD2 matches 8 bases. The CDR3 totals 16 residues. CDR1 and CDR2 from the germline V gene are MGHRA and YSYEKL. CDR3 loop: CASSQEAGGWADTQYF. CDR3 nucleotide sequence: TGTGCCAGCAGCCAAGAGGCGGGAGGTTGGGCAGATACGCAGTATTTT.

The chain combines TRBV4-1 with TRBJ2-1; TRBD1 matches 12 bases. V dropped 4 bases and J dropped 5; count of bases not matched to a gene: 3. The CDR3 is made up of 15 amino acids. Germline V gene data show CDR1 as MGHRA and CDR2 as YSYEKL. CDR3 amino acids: CASSRGQGANNEQFF. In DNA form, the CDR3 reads TGCGCCAGCAGCCGGGGACAGGGGGCGAACAATGAGCAGTTCTTC.

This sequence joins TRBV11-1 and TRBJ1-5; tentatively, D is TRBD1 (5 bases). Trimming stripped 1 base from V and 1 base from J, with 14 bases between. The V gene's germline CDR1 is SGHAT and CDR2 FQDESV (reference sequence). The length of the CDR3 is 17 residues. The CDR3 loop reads CASSLGQGGSSNQPQHF. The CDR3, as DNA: TGTGCCAGCAGCTTAGGTCAGGGAGGGAGCAGCAATCAGCCCCAGCATTTT.

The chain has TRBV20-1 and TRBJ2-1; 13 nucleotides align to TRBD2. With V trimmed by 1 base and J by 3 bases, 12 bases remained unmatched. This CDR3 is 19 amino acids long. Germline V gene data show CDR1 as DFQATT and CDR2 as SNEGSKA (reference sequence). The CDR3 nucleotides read TGCAGTGCTAGAGCTAGGGGACTAGCGGGACCCCCGGACTACAATGAGCAGTTCTTC. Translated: CSARARGLAGPPDYNEQFF.

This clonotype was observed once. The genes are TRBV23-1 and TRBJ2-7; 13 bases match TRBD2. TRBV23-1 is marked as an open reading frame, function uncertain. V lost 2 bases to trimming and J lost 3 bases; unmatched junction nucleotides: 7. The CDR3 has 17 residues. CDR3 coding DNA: TGCGCCAGCAGTCAAACACCCGGGACTAGCGGGGACTACGAGCAGTACTTC. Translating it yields CASSQTPGTSGDYEQYF.

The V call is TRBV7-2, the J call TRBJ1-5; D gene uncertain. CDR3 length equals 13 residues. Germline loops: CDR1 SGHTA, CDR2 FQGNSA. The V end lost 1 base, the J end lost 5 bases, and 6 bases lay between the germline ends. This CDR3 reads CASSLEGYQPQHF. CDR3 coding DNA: TGTGCCAGCAGCTTAGAAGGCTATCAGCCCCAGCATTTT.

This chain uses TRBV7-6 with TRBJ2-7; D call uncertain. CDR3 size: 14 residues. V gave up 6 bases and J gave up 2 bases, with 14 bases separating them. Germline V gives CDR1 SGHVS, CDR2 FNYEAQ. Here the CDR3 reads CASRDLEAPYEQYF. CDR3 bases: TGTGCCAGCAGAGATCTAGAGGCCCCCTACGAGCAGTACTTC.

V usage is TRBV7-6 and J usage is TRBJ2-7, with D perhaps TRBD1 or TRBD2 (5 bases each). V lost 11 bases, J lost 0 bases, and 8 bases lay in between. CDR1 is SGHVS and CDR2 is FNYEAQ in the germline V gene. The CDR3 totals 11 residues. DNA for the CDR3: TGTGCCGCAGGGACCTCCTACGAGCAGTACTTC. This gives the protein CAAGTSYEQYF.

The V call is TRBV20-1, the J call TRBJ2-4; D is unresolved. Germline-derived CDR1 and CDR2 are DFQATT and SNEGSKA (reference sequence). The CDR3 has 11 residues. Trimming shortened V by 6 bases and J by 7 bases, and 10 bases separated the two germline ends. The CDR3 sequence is CSAPYMNIQYF. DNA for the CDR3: TGCAGTGCCCCGTATATGAACATTCAGTACTTC.

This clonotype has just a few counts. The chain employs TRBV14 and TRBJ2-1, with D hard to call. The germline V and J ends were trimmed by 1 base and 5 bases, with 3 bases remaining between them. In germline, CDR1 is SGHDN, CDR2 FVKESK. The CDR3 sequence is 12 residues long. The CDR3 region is CASSQAHNEQFF. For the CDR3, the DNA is TGTGCCAGCAGCCAAGCGCACAATGAGCAGTTCTTC.

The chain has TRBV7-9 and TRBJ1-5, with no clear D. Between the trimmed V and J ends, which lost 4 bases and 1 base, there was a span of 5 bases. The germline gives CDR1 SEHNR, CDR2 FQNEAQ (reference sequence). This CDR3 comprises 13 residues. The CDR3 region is CASSWESNQPQHF. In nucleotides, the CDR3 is TGTGCCAGCAGCTGGGAAAGCAATCAGCCCCAGCATTTT.

CDR3 amino acids: CASSVAGTAYTDTQYF. The CDR3 DNA reads as TGTGCCAGCAGCGTTGCCGGGACAGCATACACAGATACGCAGTATTTT. The V call is TRBV9, the J call TRBJ2-3, with 7 bases fitting TRBD1. V was pared by 2 bases and J by 2 bases, with 8 bases of the junction left unmatched. CDR1 SGDLS and CDR2 YYNGEE come from the germline V gene. The CDR3 contains 16 residues.

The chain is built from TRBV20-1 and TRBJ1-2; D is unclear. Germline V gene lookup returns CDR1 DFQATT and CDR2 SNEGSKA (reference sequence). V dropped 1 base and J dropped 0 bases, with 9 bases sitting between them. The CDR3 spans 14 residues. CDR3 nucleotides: TGCAGTGCTAGAGTCCGCCAGGCTAACTATGGCTACACCTTC. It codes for CSARVRQANYGYTF.

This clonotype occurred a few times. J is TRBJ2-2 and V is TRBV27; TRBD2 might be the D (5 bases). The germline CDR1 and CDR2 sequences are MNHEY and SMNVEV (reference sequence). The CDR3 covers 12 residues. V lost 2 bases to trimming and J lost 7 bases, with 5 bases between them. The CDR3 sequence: CASSLGGGELFF. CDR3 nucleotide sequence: TGTGCCAGCAGTTTAGGAGGCGGGGAGCTGTTTTTT.

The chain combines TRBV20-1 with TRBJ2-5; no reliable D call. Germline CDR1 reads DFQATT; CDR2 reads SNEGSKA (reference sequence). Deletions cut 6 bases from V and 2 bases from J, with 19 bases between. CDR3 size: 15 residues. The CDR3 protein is CSALGWQVPQETQYF. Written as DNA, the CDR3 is TGCAGTGCCCTCGGTTGGCAGGTACCACAAGAGACCCAGTACTTC.

CDR3 sequence (DNA): TGTGCCAGCTCATTAGCCAAAAACATTCAGTACTTC. This codes for CASSLAKNIQYF. The chain joins TRBV12-3 or TRBV12-4 to TRBJ2-4; D is unresolved. The CDR3 runs to 12 residues. The V end was cut by 8 bases, the J end by 0 bases, with 5 bases between.

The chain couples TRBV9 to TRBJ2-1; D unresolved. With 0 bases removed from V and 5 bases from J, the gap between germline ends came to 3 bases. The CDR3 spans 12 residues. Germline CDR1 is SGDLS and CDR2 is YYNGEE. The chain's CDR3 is CASSVGDNEQFF. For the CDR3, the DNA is TGTGCCAGCAGCGTAGGTGACAATGAGCAGTTCTTC.